Below are 7 T cell receptor beta chains sequenced from a single sample in a study of T cell repertoires in cytomegalovirus infection. TCRdb reprocessed the reads with MiXCR, giving one entry per CDR3 protein. The table has fewer than 250,000 distinct CDR3 sequences, over 20% seen once. The source material was CD8+ T cells from PBMCs. All receptors derive from a human donor in good health (CMV status not recorded). Some clones in this sample may be carry-over from other donors' samples.

Many counts were recorded for this clonotype. This chain connects TRBV27 to TRBJ2-1; perhaps TRBD2 as D (6 bases). V was cut by 0 bases and J by 8 bases, with 8 bases left in between. From germline, CDR1 is MNHEY and CDR2 SMNVEV (reference sequence). The CDR3 extends over 13 amino acids. CDR3 nucleotide sequence: TGTGCCAGCAGTTTATCCCGCGGGGATGAGCAGTTCTTC. It codes for CASSLSRGDEQFF.

This clonotype appeared many times. The J gene is TRBJ2-3, the V gene TRBV7-8, with TRBD2 matching 7 bases. Germline V gives CDR1 SGHVS, CDR2 FQNEAQ. V dropped 1 base and J dropped 6; count of bases not matched to a gene: 1. The CDR3 is 13 residues long. The DNA for the CDR3 is TGTGCCAGCAGCTTAGTGGGGGGGGATACGCAGTATTTT. It specifies CASSLVGGDTQYF.

CDR3 loop: CASMGLPDTQYF. The DNA of the CDR3 is TGTGCCAGCATGGGGCTCCCAGATACGCAGTATTTT. The V call is TRBV11-2, the J call TRBJ2-3; a possible D gene is TRBD1 (5 bases). Germline V CDR1 and CDR2: SGHAT, FQNNGV. The CDR3 spans 12 residues. Trimming took off 7 bases at V and 4 bases at J, with 9 bases between the two ends.

This clonotype was seen a handful of times. V usage is TRBV7-6 and J usage is TRBJ2-1, with a tentative D call TRBD1 (5 bases). Deletions cut 5 bases from V and 0 bases from J, with 11 bases between. The CDR3 extends over 15 amino acids. From germline, CDR1 is SGHVS and CDR2 FNYEAQ. The CDR3 DNA reads TGTGCCAGCAGCACGGACACGAGCTCCTACAATGAGCAGTTCTTC. It yields the protein CASSTDTSSYNEQFF.

This clonotype was seen repeatedly, ten times or more. The chain employs TRBV7-8 and TRBJ2-2, with 10 nucleotides matching TRBD1. The trim removed 5 bases at V and 5 bases at J, leaving 11 bases unmatched. The CDR3 length is 17 residues. Germline V CDR1 and CDR2: SGHVS, FQNEAQ. CDR3 nucleotide sequence: TGTGCCAGCAGCCCCGGGACAGGGGTTTTACAGACCGGGGAGCTGTTTTTT. Encoded protein: CASSPGTGVLQTGELFF. Drawing the rest from reference TRBV7-8 and TRBJ2-2, the complete variable domain is GAGVSQSPRYKVAKRGQDVALRCDPISGHVSLFWYQQALGQGPEFLTYFQNEAQLDKSGLPSDRFFAERPEGSVSTLKIQRTQQEDSAVYLCASSPGTGVLQTGELFFGEGSRLTVL.

Ten or more counts support this clonotype. The chain has TRBV28 and TRBJ1-1, with D maybe TRBD1 (5 bases). Deletions cut 2 bases from V and 4 bases from J, with 11 bases between. The CDR3 has 14 amino acids. Germline CDR1 is MDHEN and CDR2 is SYDVKM. The CDR3 sequence: CASSLEAGITEAFF. In DNA, the CDR3 is TGTGCCAGCAGTTTAGAGGCAGGGATCACTGAAGCTTTCTTT.

The gene calls are TRBV7-9 and TRBJ2-7; no reliable D call. The CDR3 totals 14 residues. The germline CDR1 and CDR2 sequences are SEHNR and FQNEAQ (reference sequence). Deletions cut 3 bases from V and 0 bases from J, with 9 bases between. As DNA, the CDR3 is TGTGCCAGCAGCTTGGTCCAAAGCTCCTACGAGCAGTACTTC. Translation: CASSLVQSSYEQYF.